This T cell receptor beta chain was recorded in a study of CD8+ T cells in alopecia areata. Study as a whole: For the treated group, dosing was oral tofacitinib at 5 to 10 mg twice daily.

This clone appeared a few times. The treatment was: oral pan-JAK inhibitor, 5-10 mg twice daily. Lesional scalp punch biopsies and peripheral blood came from alopecia areata patients. CDR3 length: 15 amino acids. V was pared by 1 base and J by 5 bases, with 14 bases between. CDR1 and CDR2 (germline): SGHTA, FQGNSA. Sequencing templates came from extracted RNA that was reverse transcribed into cDNA. Here immunoSEQ multiplex PCR was the method, and the copy in TCRdb shows in-frame clones only, minus some. The top ten clones hold about 1.2% of a sample with 200,000 to 250,000 clones, approximately 72% of them seen once.

The J gene is TRBJ1-2, the V gene TRBV7-2; weak D call: TRBD1 (6 bases). This specimen consisted of CD4+ T cells sorted from blood, obtained at week 44, from a patient treated with tofacitinib. This clonotype originated in a human donor with alopecia areata. CDR3 in DNA: TGTGCCAGCAGCTTAGGTTGGCAACAGGGTTATGGCTACACCTTC. It yields the protein CASSLGWQQGYGYTF.